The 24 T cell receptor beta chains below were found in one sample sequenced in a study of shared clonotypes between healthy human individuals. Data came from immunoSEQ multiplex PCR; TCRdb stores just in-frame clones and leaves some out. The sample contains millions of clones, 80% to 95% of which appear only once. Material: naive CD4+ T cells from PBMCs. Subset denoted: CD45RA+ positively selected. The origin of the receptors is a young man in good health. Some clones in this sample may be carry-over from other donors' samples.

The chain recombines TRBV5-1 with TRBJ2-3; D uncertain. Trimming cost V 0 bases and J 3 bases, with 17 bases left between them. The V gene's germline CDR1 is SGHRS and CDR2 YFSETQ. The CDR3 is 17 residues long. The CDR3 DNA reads TGCGCCAGCAGCTTGGGCTTGGTAGGACCCAAAACAGATACGCAGTATTTT. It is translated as CASSLGLVGPKTDTQYF. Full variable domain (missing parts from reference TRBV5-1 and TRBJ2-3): KAGVTQTPRYLIKTRGQQVTLSCSPISGHRSVSWYQQTPGQGLQFLFEYFSETQRNKGNFPGRFSGRQFSNSRSEMNVSTLELGDSALYLCASSLGLVGPKTDTQYFGPGTRLTVL.

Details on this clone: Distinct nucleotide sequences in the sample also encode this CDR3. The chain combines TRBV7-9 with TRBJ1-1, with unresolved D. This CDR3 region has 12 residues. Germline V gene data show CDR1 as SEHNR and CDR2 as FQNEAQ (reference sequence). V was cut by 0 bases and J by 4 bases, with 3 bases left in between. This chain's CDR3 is CASSLASTEAFF. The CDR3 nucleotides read TGTGCCAGCAGCTTAGCGAGCACTGAAGCTTTCTTT.

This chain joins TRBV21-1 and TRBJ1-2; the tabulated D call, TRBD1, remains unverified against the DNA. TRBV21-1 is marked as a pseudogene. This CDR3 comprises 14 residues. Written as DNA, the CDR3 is TGTGCCAGCAGCAAAAACCCCTACAACAGGGCATCAACCTTC. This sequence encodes CASSKNPYNRASTF.

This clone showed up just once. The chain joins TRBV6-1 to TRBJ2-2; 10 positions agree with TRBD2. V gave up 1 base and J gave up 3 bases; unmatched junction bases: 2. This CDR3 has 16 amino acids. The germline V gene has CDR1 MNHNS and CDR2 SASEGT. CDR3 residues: CASSEGGLAYTGELFF. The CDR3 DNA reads TGTGCCAGCAGTGAAGGGGGACTAGCGTACACCGGGGAGCTGTTTTTT.

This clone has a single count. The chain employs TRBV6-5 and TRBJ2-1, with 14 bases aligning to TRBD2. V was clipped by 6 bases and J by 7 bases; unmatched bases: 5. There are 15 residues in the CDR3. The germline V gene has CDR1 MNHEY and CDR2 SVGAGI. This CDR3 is CASRNGLAGGNEQFF. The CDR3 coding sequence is TGTGCCAGCAGGAACGGACTAGCGGGAGGAAATGAGCAGTTCTTC.

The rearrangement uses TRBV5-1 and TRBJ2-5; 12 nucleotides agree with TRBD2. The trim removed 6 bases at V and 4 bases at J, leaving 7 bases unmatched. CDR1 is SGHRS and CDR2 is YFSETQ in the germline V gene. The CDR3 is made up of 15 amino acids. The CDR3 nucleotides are TGCGCCAGCACCCGGCTAGCGGGAGGGCCAGAGACCCAGTACTTC. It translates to CASTRLAGGPETQYF.

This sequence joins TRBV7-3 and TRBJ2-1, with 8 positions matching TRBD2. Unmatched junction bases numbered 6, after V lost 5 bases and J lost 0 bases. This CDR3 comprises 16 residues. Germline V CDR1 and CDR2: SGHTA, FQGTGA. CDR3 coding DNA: TGTGCCAGCAGCCCTAGCGGGTGGAGCTCCTACAATGAGCAGTTCTTC. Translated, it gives CASSPSGWSSYNEQFF.

CDR3 region: CASSSQGAANYGYTF. The CDR3, as DNA: TGTGCCAGCAGTTCACAGGGCGCCGCTAACTATGGCTACACCTTC. The gene calls are TRBV28 and TRBJ1-2; D possibly corresponds to TRBD1 (6 bases). With 4 bases removed from V and 0 bases from J, the gap between germline ends came to 12 bases. The CDR3 spans 15 residues. Germline V gene sequence: CDR1 MDHEN, CDR2 SYDVKM.

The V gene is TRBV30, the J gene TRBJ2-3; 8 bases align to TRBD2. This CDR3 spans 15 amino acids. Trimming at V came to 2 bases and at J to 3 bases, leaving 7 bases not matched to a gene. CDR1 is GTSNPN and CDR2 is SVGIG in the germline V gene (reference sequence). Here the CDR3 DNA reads TGTGCCTGGAGTCCCATAGCGGGAACGACAGATACGCAGTATTTT. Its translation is CAWSPIAGTTDTQYF.

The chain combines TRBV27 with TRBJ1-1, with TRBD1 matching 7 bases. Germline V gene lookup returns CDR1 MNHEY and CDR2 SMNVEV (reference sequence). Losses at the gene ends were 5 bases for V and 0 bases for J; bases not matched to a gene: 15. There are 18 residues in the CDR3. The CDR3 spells CASSPSNRGFVMNTEAFF. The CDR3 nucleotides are TGTGCCAGCAGTCCATCCAACAGGGGATTCGTCATGAACACTGAAGCTTTCTTT.

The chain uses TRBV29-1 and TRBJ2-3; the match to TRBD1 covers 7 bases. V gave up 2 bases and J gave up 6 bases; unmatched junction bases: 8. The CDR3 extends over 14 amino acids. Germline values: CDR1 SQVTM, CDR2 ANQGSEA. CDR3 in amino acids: CSVEPETGADTQYF. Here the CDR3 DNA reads TGCAGCGTTGAACCAGAAACAGGGGCGGATACGCAGTATTTT.

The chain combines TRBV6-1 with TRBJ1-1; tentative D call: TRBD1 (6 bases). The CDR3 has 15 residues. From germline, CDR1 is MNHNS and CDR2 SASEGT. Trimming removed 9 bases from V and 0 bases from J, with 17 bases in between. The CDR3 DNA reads TGTGCCAGGACAAAGGGGGGCAGCATGAACACTGAAGCTTTCTTT. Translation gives CARTKGGSMNTEAFF.

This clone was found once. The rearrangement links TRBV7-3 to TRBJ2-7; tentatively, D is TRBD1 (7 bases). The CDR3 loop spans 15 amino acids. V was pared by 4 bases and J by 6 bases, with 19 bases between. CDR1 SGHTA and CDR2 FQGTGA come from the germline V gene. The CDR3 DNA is TGTGCCAGCAGCTCCCAGACAGGGACTTTGGTCGAGCAGTACTTC. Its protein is CASSSQTGTLVEQYF.

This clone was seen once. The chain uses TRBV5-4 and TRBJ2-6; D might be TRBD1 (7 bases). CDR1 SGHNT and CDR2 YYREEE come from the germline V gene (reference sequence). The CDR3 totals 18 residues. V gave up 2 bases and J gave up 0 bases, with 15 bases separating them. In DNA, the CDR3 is TGTGCCAGCAGCTTACAGGGGATGGGGGGCTCTGGGGCCAACGTCCTGACTTTC. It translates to CASSLQGMGGSGANVLTF.

The CDR3 DNA reads as TGCGCCAGCAGCTTGGCCGGTGCGGGAGAATCAGATACGCAGTATTTT. Translated: CASSLAGAGESDTQYF. The chain recombines TRBV5-1 with TRBJ2-3, with TRBD2 identical over 7 bases. Trimming took 0 bases from V and 4 from J; bases not matched to a gene: 8. The CDR3 is made up of 16 amino acids. CDR1 SGHRS and CDR2 YFSETQ come from the germline V gene. Combining the CDR3 with reference TRBV5-1 and TRBJ2-3 gives the whole variable domain KAGVTQTPRYLIKTRGQQVTLSCSPISGHRSVSWYQQTPGQGLQFLFEYFSETQRNKGNFPGRFSGRQFSNSRSEMNVSTLELGDSALYLCASSLAGAGESDTQYFGPGTRLTVL.

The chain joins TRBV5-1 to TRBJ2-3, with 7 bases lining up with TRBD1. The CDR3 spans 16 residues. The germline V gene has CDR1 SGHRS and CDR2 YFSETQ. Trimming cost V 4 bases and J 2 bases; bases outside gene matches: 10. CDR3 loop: CASSPSDRVTTDTQYF. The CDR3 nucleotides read TGCGCCAGCAGCCCAAGCGACAGGGTCACCACAGATACGCAGTATTTT.

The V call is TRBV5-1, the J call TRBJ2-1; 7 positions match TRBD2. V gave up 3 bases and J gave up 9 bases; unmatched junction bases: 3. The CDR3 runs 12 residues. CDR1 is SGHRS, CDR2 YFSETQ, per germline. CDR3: CASSSLASEQFF. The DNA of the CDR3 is TGCGCCAGCAGCTCACTAGCGTCTGAGCAGTTCTTC.

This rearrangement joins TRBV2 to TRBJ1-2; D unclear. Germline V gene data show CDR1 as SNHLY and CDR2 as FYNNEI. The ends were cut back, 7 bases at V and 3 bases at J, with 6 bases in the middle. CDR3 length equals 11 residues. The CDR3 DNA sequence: TGTGCCAGCAAGTCGTACTATGGCTACACCTTC. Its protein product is CASKSYYGYTF.

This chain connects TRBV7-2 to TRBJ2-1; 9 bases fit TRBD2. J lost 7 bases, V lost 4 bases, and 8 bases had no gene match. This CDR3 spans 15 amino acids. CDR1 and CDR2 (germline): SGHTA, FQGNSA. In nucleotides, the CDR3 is TGTGCCAGCAGCTCACCGGGACTAGCTCTGAATGAGCAGTTCTTC. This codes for CASSSPGLALNEQFF. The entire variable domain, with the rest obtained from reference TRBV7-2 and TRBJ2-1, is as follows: GAGVSQSPSNKVTEKGKDVELRCDPISGHTALYWYRQSLGQGLEFLIYFQGNSAPDKSGLPSDRFSAERTGGSVSTLTIQRTQQEDSAVYLCASSSPGLALNEQFFGPGTRLTVL.

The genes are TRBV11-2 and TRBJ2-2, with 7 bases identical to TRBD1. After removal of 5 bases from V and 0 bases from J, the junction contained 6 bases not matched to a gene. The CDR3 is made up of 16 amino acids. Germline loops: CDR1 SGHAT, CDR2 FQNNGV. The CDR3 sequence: CASSPLGGTNTGELFF. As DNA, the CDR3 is TGTGCCAGCAGCCCTCTAGGGGGCACGAACACCGGGGAGCTGTTTTTT.

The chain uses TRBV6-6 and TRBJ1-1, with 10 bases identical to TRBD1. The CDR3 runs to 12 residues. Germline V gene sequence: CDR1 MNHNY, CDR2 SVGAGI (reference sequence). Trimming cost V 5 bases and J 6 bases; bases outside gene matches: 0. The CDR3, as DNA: TGTGCCAGCAGTGGGACAGGGGCTGAAGCTTTCTTT. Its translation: CASSGTGAEAFF.

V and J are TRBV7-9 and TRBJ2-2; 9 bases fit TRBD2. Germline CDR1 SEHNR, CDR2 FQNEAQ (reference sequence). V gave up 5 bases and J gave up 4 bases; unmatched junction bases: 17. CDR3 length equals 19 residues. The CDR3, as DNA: TGTGCCAGCAGCCATCATTTTAGAGGAGCGGGAGGATCCACCGGGGAGCTGTTTTTT. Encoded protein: CASSHHFRGAGGSTGELFF.

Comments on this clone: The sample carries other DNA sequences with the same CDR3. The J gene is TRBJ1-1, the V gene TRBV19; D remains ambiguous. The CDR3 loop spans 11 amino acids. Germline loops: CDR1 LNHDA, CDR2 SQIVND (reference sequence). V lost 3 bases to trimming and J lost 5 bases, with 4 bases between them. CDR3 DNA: TGTGCCAGTAGTATTTATACTGAAGCTTTCTTT. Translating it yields CASSIYTEAFF.

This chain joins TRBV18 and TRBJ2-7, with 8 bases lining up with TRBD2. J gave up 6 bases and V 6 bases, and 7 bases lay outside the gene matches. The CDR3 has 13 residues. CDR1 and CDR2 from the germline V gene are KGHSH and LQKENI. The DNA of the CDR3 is TGTGCCAGCTCTGAGGCGGGGGGCGTCGAGCAGTACTTC. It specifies CASSEAGGVEQYF. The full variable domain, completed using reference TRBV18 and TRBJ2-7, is NAGVMQNPRHLVRRRGQEARLRCSPMKGHSHVYWYRQLPEEGLKFMVYLQKENIIDESGMPKERFSAEFPKEGPSILRIQQVVRGDSAAYFCASSEAGGVEQYFGPGTRLTVT.